The 27 T cell receptor beta chains reported below all come from one sample, sequenced in a study of OX40 agonist ivuxolimab in advanced cancers. Libraries were prepared by immunoSEQ multiplex PCR; TCRdb keeps only in-frame clonotypes and omits some of them. Of tens of thousands of clones listed, nearly 90% were seen once; the top ten hold roughly 10%. Sequences were derived from CD4+ or CD8+ T cells sorted from blood, sampled in a trial of the OX40 agonist ivuxolimab. The receptors shown here come from an adult with an advanced solid tumor such as melanoma, head and neck, liver or kidney cancer.

V is TRBV18 and J is TRBJ2-1; D is uncertain. V was cut by 0 bases and J by 3 bases, with 18 bases left in between. Germline-derived CDR1 and CDR2 are KGHSH and LQKENI. The CDR3 extends over 18 amino acids. For the CDR3, the DNA is TGTGCCAGCTCACCACCGATAACTGAGCCCGTCTTCTACAATGAGCAGTTCTTC. Translated, it gives CASSPPITEPVFYNEQFF.

This sequence joins TRBV7-2 and TRBJ2-7; D may match TRBD1 or TRBD2 (5 bases each). Germline loops: CDR1 SGHTA, CDR2 FQGNSA. Trimming took off 1 base at V and 5 bases at J, with 18 bases between the two ends. The CDR3 consists of 16 residues. The CDR3 protein is CASSLDGAPEGHEQYF. CDR3 DNA sequence: TGTGCCAGCAGCTTAGATGGGGCACCCGAGGGCCACGAGCAGTACTTC. The full variable domain, its missing parts supplied by reference TRBV7-2 and TRBJ2-7, is GAGVSQSPSNKVTEKGKDVELRCDPISGHTALYWYRQSLGQGLEFLIYFQGNSAPDKSGLPSDRFSAERTGGSVSTLTIQRTQQEDSAVYLCASSLDGAPEGHEQYFGPGTRLTVT.

This clone showed up just once. V gene TRBV5-4 combines with J gene TRBJ1-1; D gene uncertain. The V end lost 4 bases, the J end lost 6 bases, and 16 bases lay between the germline ends. There are 14 residues in the CDR3. Per germline, CDR1 SGHNT and CDR2 YYREEE (reference sequence). Written as DNA, the CDR3 is TGTGCCAGCAGCGAAAGGGCATCAGTGGCTGAAGCTTTCTTT. This translates into CASSERASVAEAFF.

The chain employs TRBV5-4 and TRBJ2-5, with D tentatively TRBD2 (5 bases). CDR1 and CDR2 (germline): SGHNT, YYREEE (reference sequence). The CDR3 runs 15 residues. Trimming cost V 3 bases and J 4 bases, with 16 bases left between them. CDR3 region: CASSYRPGRSETQYF. The CDR3 bases are TGTGCCAGCAGCTATAGACCGGGGAGATCAGAGACCCAGTACTTC.

The genes are TRBV11-2 and TRBJ2-3; D remains ambiguous. From germline, CDR1 is SGHAT and CDR2 FQNNGV. There are 18 residues in the CDR3. Trimming cost V 0 bases and J 3 bases, with 19 bases left between them. This CDR3 is CASSLDDIWGSITDTQYF. In DNA form, the CDR3 reads TGTGCCAGCAGCTTAGATGACATTTGGGGAAGTATTACAGATACGCAGTATTTT.

The chain uses TRBV7-9 and TRBJ2-7; possibly TRBD2 for D (5 bases). The germline V and J ends were trimmed by 5 bases and 3 bases, with 5 bases remaining between them. CDR3 length equals 11 residues. Germline CDR1 and CDR2: SEHNR and FQNEAQ (reference sequence). CDR3 protein: CASSDYYEQYV. The CDR3 coding sequence is TGTGCCAGCAGCGACTACTACGAGCAGTACGTC.

This rearrangement joins TRBV27 to TRBJ1-1, with a weak D call TRBD1 (5 bases). Germline CDR1 and CDR2: MNHEY and SMNVEV (reference sequence). The CDR3 covers 14 residues. Trimming took off 5 bases at V and 0 bases at J, with 10 bases between the two ends. The CDR3 DNA reads as TGTGCCAGCAGTCCGGGACTGATGAACACTGAAGCTTTCTTT. Translated, it gives CASSPGLMNTEAFF.

This clone appeared once. The J gene is TRBJ2-3, the V gene TRBV19, with D perhaps being TRBD1 or TRBD2 (5 bases each). Germline assignment: CDR1 LNHDA and CDR2 SQIVND (reference sequence). There are 15 residues in the CDR3. V was pared by 1 base and J by 4 bases, with 12 bases between. The CDR3 coding sequence is TGTGCCAGTAGTATAGCAGGGTGGGAGTCAGATACGCAGTATTTT. Protein: CASSIAGWESDTQYF.

J is TRBJ2-7 and V is TRBV7-2; 11 bases fit TRBD2. The CDR3 is made up of 15 amino acids. Trimming took 3 bases from V and 5 from J; bases not matched to a gene: 6. Germline values: CDR1 SGHTA, CDR2 FQGNSA. DNA of the CDR3: TGTGCCAGCAGCTTCTTAGCGGGAGGGTTCGACGAGCAGTACTTC. Its translation is CASSFLAGGFDEQYF.

This clone was seen only once. The chain carries TRBV7-6 and TRBJ2-1; possibly TRBD2 for D (6 bases). V was clipped by 1 base and J by 6 bases, with 13 bases between them. Per germline, CDR1 SGHVS and CDR2 FNYEAQ. CDR3 length: 15 amino acids. The CDR3, as DNA: TGTGCCAGCAGCTTAGGGGCGGGATTCGGCAATGAGCAGTTCTTC. The encoded protein is CASSLGAGFGNEQFF.

The J gene is TRBJ1-5, the V gene TRBV18, with no clear D. In germline, CDR1 is KGHSH, CDR2 LQKENI. V was trimmed by 4 bases and J by 5 bases, leaving 9 bases between them. This CDR3 contains 13 residues. DNA for the CDR3: TGTGCCAGCTCACGGGAGGTCGATCAGCCCCAGCATTTT. It yields the protein CASSREVDQPQHF.

This CDR3 reads CASRETGMPYEQYV. Here the CDR3 DNA reads TGTGCCAGCAGAGAGACAGGGATGCCCTACGAGCAGTACGTC. The genes are TRBV6-5 and TRBJ2-7; 7 nucleotides align to TRBD1. The germline V gene encodes CDR1 MNHEY and CDR2 SVGAGI. V lost 6 bases, J lost 2 bases, and 7 bases stayed unmatched. The CDR3 totals 14 residues.

The CDR3 is CASSKTPEAFF. CDR3 nucleotides: TGTGCCAGCAGTAAGACACCTGAAGCTTTCTTT. V is TRBV28 and J is TRBJ1-1; D is ambiguous. In germline, CDR1 is MDHEN, CDR2 SYDVKM. The V gene lost 5 bases and the J gene lost 6 bases, with 7 bases spanning the gap. The CDR3 extends over 11 amino acids.

The chain recombines TRBV5-1 with TRBJ1-5, with 7 positions matching TRBD1. J lost 1 base, V lost 2 bases, and 3 bases had no gene match. Looked up from germline, CDR1 is SGHRS and CDR2 is YFSETQ. The CDR3 spans 15 residues. The CDR3 nucleotides are TGCGCCAGCAGCTTCACGGGACAGAGCAATCAGCCCCAGCATTTT. Protein: CASSFTGQSNQPQHF. The full variable domain, in which reference TRBV5-1 and TRBJ1-5 provide the parts outside the CDR3, is KAGVTQTPRYLIKTRGQQVTLSCSPISGHRSVSWYQQTPGQGLQFLFEYFSETQRNKGNFPGRFSGRQFSNSRSEMNVSTLELGDSALYLCASSFTGQSNQPQHFGDGTRLSIL.

V is TRBV5-4 and J is TRBJ2-1; 13 nucleotides agree with TRBD2. The germline gives CDR1 SGHNT, CDR2 YYREEE (reference sequence). The CDR3 runs to 15 residues. V lost 4 bases to trimming and J lost 5 bases; unmatched junction nucleotides: 3. This CDR3 reads CASSPTSGGNNEQFF. CDR3 DNA sequence: TGTGCCAGCAGCCCGACTAGCGGGGGGAACAATGAGCAGTTCTTC.

The chain combines TRBV11-2 with TRBJ2-5; D might be TRBD2 (6 bases). The V gene lost 5 bases and the J gene lost 1 base, with 17 bases spanning the gap. Germline CDR1 SGHAT, CDR2 FQNNGV. The CDR3 runs to 16 residues. CDR3 nucleotide sequence: TGTGCCAGCAGCGACAGTGATAGCGGAGCCCAAGAGACCCAGTACTTC. This sequence encodes CASSDSDSGAQETQYF.

The CDR3 here is CSARQGRGYTF. The CDR3 DNA is TGCAGTGCTAGGCAGGGAAGGGGCTACACCTTC. The rearrangement links TRBV20-1 to TRBJ1-2; weak D call: TRBD1 (5 bases). V gave up 3 bases and J gave up 8 bases, with 10 bases separating them. The CDR3 contains 11 residues. The germline V gene has CDR1 DFQATT and CDR2 SNEGSKA (reference sequence).

The J gene is TRBJ2-1, the V gene TRBV7-8, with a tentative D call TRBD1 (6 bases). The length of the CDR3 is 13 residues. The V end was cut by 1 base, the J end by 9 bases, with 10 bases between. The germline V gene encodes CDR1 SGHVS and CDR2 FQNEAQ. The CDR3 nucleotides are TGTGCCAGCAGCTTAGGCAGGGGCGGTGAGCAGTTCTTC. This codes for CASSLGRGGEQFF.

The chain is built from TRBV6-5 and TRBJ1-1; maybe TRBD1 (5 bases). Germline V gene data show CDR1 as MNHEY and CDR2 as SVGAGI. V was shortened by 6 bases and J by 3 bases, with 14 bases between the two germline ends. The CDR3 is 14 amino acids. This CDR3 is CASSPGGDYTEAFF. The CDR3 DNA follows: TGTGCCAGCAGCCCCGGAGGGGATTACACTGAAGCTTTCTTT.

A few counts support this clone. The chain is built from TRBV6-1 and TRBJ1-5, with D possibly being TRBD1 (6 bases). This CDR3 contains 13 residues. Trimming left V 2 bases short and J 8 bases short, with 10 bases between. Germline V lookup: CDR1 MNHNS, CDR2 SASEGT. The CDR3, as DNA: TGTGCCAGCAGTGAAAGGGGGTCCGAGCCCCAGCATTTT. Translation: CASSERGSEPQHF.

The J gene is TRBJ2-1, the V gene TRBV4-3; D is perhaps TRBD2 (6 bases). The length of the CDR3 is 13 residues. Trimming pared 4 bases from V and 4 bases from J, leaving 8 bases between. Germline loops: CDR1 LGHNA, CDR2 YSLEER. The CDR3 DNA reads as TGCGCCAGCAGCCGTAGCGGTTACAATGAGCAGTTCTTC. It encodes CASSRSGYNEQFF.

This clone was seen once. The chain carries TRBV10-3 and TRBJ2-7; TRBD1 might be the D (5 bases). This CDR3 contains 14 residues. V lost 0 bases and J lost 5, with 11 bases in between. Germline V gives CDR1 ENHRY, CDR2 SYGVKD. CDR3 nucleotide sequence: TGTGCCATCAGTGAGTCAGGGGCGGAAGACGAGCAGTACTTC. It is translated as CAISESGAEDEQYF.

The CDR3 region has the DNA TGTGCCAGCAATTTCGGGGGGGGATTGTACGAGCAGTACGTC. This translates into CASNFGGGLYEQYV. V gene TRBV6-1 combines with J gene TRBJ2-7, with 8 bases identical to TRBD2. J was trimmed by 4 bases and V by 7 bases; bases with no gene match: 9. Germline values: CDR1 MNHNS, CDR2 SASEGT. The CDR3 totals 14 residues.

This clone was observed a few times. This chain joins TRBV9 and TRBJ1-1; D is uncertain. The CDR3 spans 16 residues. The germline V gene encodes CDR1 SGDLS and CDR2 YYNGEE. The V end lost 4 bases, the J end lost 0 bases, and 16 bases lay between the germline ends. The CDR3: CASSRDPQLMNTEAFF. Here the CDR3 DNA reads TGTGCCAGCAGCCGAGACCCCCAGCTAATGAACACTGAAGCTTTCTTT.

CDR3 loop: CASSFVDGGAETQYF. For the CDR3, the DNA is TGCGCCAGCAGCTTCGTGGATGGGGGCGCGGAGACCCAGTACTTC. The genes are TRBV5-1 and TRBJ2-5; D may be TRBD1 (6 bases). The CDR3 is 15 residues long. Trimming pared 2 bases from V and 5 bases from J, leaving 16 bases between. The germline gives CDR1 SGHRS, CDR2 YFSETQ.

The chain recombines TRBV28 with TRBJ2-7; 11 nucleotides align to TRBD2. CDR1 is MDHEN and CDR2 is SYDVKM in the germline V gene. V lost 4 bases to trimming and J lost 2 bases; unmatched junction nucleotides: 7. The CDR3 covers 16 residues. The CDR3 DNA follows: TGTGCCAGCAGTTCAGTAGCGGGAGGGCTCCCCTACGAGCAGTACTTC. Translation gives CASSSVAGGLPYEQYF.

The rearrangement uses TRBV18 and TRBJ2-3; D possibly corresponds to TRBD1 (6 bases). Trimming pared 0 bases from V and 1 base from J, leaving 11 bases between. CDR3 length equals 16 residues. Germline V gene data show CDR1 as KGHSH and CDR2 as LQKENI. The CDR3 loop is CASSPPGAGGTDTQYF. As DNA, the CDR3 is TGTGCCAGCTCACCACCCGGGGCAGGGGGCACAGATACGCAGTATTTT.